This record concerns one T cell receptor beta chain sequence. This clonotype was recorded a few times. Its antigen has not been determined. No base quality values were provided; no much bigger clone lies one nucleotide off. Library preparation used 5' RACE. Data came from an Illumina HiSeq 2500. A second 7 to 11 cycle PCR used a sample-barcoded 5' primer and a J-beta primer mix. A template-switch 5' adaptor carrying 12 random nucleotides introduced a unique molecular identifier onto each TCR beta cDNA molecule. Each sample yielded at least 3 million CDR3-containing paired-end reads. All of the RNA was converted into first-strand cDNA using the Mint cDNA synthesis kit, with a TRBC-specific oligonucleotide serving as the primer. All cDNA was treated with uracil-DNA glycosylase and then went through a first 18-cycle PCR with the universal primers M1SS and BC2_uni_R. The study's own analysis went as follows. For normalization, 1 million high-quality reads were randomly selected from each sample, with every read carrying a distinct molecular identifier. Reads sharing molecular identifiers were discarded rather than binned into consensus sequences. MiTCR, run with a Q25 quality threshold and the strictest error-elimination algorithm, handled CDR3 identification, clonotype clustering and error correction. A nonparametric unseen species model with Euler transformation was used to estimate lower-bound total TCR beta diversity. Using fastp at Q25 and MiXCR, TCRdb reprocessed the public reads and kept productive beta chains. Each CDR3 protein appears once, grouped with its most common genes and DNA. The V and J calls were not made by the authors but by TCRdb's processing. This sample gives about 1.6 million distinct CDR3 sequences in total; roughly 32% of them show up just once. The ten top clones hold about 11% of the sample.

This record belongs to a study of blood T cells in healthy people across ages (dated by TCRdb to 2015 to 2017). For the wider study: Template switching captured roughly one uniquely barcoded TCR beta cDNA molecule per two T cells in model experiments. For two donors (one aged 18 to 29 and one aged 80 or older), the study analyzed two additional independent replicas of 1 million unique cDNA reads from the same blood draw. To avoid experimental bias, donors of different ages were distributed randomly across sequencing lanes. To track age-related changes in TCR beta repertoire diversity, the study relied on deep sequencing normalized with unique cDNA molecular identifiers. Donors were grouped into four age groups: young (average about 15 years), middle-aged (39), aged (about 60) and long-lived (approximately 78).

In the germline V gene (reference sequence), CDR1 corresponds to MNHEY and CDR2 to SMNVEV. The CDR3 runs 14 amino acids, cysteine and phenylalanine included. The retained sequence is limited to the CDR3, 42 bases, with the frame set at the first base. The V end gives up 3 bases and the J end 3 bases, leaving 5 bases in the junction not matched to a gene. Overall study results and their limits: There was a strong correlation between observed TCR beta diversity and the percentage of naive T cells measured by flow cytometry. Compared with the aged group, the long-lived group had more naive CD4+ T cells, fewer expanded clones and increased TCR diversity, suggesting age selection. As age increased, observed TCR beta diversity per million T cells dropped in a roughly linear way, and a significant reduction was already evident by age roughly 40. Bulk unsorted PBMC profiling prevented conclusive comparison of naive and antigen-experienced compartments. Estimates of total diversity based on one million sequenced T cells were regarded as lower bounds and as underestimates. Donor CMV infection status was unknown, potentially confounding age-related changes in expanded clonotypes.

The donors were a few dozen Caucasian individuals from Russia, aged roughly 6 to 90 years, who were systemically healthy. Each donor gave roughly 11 milliliters of peripheral blood, drawn into EDTA-treated Vacutainer tubes. Ficoll-Paque density-gradient centrifugation was used to isolate PBMCs, with at least 7 million per sample. Total RNA, at least 6 micrograms per sample, was extracted from PBMCs with Trizol reagent. The percentages of naive CD45RAhigh/CD27high T cells were determined by flow cytometry on a PBMC aliquot from every donor. Sequencing was carried out using blood. Recombination joined TRBV27 with TRBJ2-7; 7 junctional bases match TRBD2. The TCR comes from a woman aged 25 to 39 in good health. The CDR3 corresponds to CASSFSGRDYEQYF. The DNA sequence reads TGTGCCAGCAGTTTCTCAGGGAGGGACTACGAGCAGTACTTC.